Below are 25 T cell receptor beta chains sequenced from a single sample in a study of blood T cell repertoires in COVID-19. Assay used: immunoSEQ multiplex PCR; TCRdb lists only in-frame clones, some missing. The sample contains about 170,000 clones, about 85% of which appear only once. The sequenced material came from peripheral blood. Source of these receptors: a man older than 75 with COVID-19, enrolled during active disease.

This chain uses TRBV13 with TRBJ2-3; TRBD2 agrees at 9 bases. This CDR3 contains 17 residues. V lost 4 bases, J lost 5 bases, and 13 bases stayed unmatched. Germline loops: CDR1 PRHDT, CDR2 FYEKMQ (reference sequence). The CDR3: CASSSLLRGGRGDTQYF. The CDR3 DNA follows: TGTGCCAGCAGCTCCCTCCTGCGGGGGGGCCGGGGAGATACGCAGTATTTT.

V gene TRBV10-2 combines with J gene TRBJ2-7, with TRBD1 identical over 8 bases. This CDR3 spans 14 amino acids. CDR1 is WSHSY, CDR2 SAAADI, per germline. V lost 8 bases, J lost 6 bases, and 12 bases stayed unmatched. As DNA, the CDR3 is TGCGCCAGCGGTACCGGGACAGGTAATTTCGAGCAGTACTTC. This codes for CASGTGTGNFEQYF.

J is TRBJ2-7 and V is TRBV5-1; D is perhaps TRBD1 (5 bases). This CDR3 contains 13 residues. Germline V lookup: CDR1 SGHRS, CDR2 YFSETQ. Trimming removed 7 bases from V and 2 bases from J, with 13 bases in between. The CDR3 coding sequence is TGCGCCAGCGAAGGGCAGGGTACCTACGAGCAGTACTTC. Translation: CASEGQGTYEQYF.

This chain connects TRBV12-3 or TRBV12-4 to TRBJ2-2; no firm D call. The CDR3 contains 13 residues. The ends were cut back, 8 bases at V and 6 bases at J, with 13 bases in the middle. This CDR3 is CASRLVVPGELFF. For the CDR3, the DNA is TGTGCCAGCCGCCTAGTAGTCCCCGGGGAGCTGTTTTTT.

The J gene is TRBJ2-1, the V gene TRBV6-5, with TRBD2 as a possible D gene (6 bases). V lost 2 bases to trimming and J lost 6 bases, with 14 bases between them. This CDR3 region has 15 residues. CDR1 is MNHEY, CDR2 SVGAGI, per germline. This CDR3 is CASSYRLGLRNEQFF. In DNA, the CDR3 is TGTGCCAGCAGTTACCGCTTGGGACTGCGCAATGAGCAGTTCTTC.

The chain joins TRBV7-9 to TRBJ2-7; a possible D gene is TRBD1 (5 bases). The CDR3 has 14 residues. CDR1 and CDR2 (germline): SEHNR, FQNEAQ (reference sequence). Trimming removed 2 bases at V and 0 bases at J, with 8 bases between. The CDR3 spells CASSLHDSSYEQYF. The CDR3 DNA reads TGTGCCAGCAGCTTACACGACAGCTCCTACGAGCAGTACTTC.

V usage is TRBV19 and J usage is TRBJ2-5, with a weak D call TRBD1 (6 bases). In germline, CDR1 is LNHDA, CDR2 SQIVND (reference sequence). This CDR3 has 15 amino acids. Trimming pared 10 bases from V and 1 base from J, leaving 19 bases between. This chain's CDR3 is CATIARGAGQETQYF. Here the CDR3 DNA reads TGTGCCACTATAGCCAGGGGCGCGGGCCAAGAGACCCAGTACTTC.

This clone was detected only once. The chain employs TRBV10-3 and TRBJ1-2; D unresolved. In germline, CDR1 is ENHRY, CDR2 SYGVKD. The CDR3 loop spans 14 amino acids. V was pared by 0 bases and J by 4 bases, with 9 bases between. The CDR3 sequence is CAISESPELYGYTF. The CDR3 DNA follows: TGTGCCATCAGTGAGTCGCCTGAACTCTATGGCTACACCTTC.

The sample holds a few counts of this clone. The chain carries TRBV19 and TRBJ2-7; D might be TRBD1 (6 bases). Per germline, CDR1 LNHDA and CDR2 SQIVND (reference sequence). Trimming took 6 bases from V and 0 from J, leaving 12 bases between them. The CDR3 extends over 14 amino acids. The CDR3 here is CASRRDTASYEQYF. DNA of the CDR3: TGTGCCAGTAGACGGGACACCGCCTCCTACGAGCAGTACTTC.

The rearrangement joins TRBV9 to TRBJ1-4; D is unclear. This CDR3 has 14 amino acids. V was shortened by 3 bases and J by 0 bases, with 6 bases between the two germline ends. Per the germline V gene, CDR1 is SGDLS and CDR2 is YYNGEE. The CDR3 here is CASSGQATNEKLFF. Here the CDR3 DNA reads TGTGCCAGCAGCGGGCAAGCAACTAATGAAAAACTGTTTTTT.

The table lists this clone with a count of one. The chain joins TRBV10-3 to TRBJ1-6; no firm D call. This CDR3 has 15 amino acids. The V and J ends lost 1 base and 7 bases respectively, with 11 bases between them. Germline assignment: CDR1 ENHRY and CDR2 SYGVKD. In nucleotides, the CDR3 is TGTGCCATCAGTGAGTACGAAGGAGGGAATTCACCCCTCCACTTT. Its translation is CAISEYEGGNSPLHF.

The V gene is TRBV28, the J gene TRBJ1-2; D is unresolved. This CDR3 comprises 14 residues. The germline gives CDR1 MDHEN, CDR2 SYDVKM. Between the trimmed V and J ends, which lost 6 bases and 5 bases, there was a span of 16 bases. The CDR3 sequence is CASRTYPGGYGYTF. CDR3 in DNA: TGTGCCAGCAGAACCTACCCCGGAGGGTATGGCTACACCTTC.

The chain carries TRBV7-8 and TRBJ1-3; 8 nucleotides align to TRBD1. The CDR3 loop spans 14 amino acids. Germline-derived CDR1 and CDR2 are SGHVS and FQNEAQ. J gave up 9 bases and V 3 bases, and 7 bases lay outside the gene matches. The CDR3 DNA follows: TGTGCCAGCAGCTTCACAGGGGGGTTGAGCACCATATATTTT. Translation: CASSFTGGLSTIYF. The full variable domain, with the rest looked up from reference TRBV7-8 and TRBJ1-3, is GAGVSQSPRYKVAKRGQDVALRCDPISGHVSLFWYQQALGQGPEFLTYFQNEAQLDKSGLPSDRFFAERPEGSVSTLKIQRTQQEDSAVYLCASSFTGGLSTIYFGEGSWLTVV.

The CDR3 sequence: CASSQELAGVYYSHTF. The CDR3 DNA is TGCGCCAGCAGCCAAGAGCTCGCCGGGGTCTACTATTCCCACACCTTC. This sequence joins TRBV4-3 and TRBJ1-2; D not certain. The germline gives CDR1 LGHNA, CDR2 YSLEER. The length of the CDR3 is 16 residues. The V end lost 0 bases, the J end lost 12 bases, and 23 bases lay between the germline ends.

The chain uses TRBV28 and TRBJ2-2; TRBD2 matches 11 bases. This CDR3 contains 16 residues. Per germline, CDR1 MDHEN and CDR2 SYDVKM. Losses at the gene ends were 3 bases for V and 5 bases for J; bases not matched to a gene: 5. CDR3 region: CASSLRLAGRTGELFF. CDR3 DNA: TGTGCCAGCAGTTTGCGACTAGCGGGGCGGACCGGGGAGCTGTTTTTT. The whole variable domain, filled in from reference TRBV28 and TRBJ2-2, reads DVKVTQSSRYLVKRTGEKVFLECVQDMDHENMFWYRQDPGLGLRLIYFSYDVKMKEKGDIPEGYSVSREKKERFSLILESASTNQTSMYLCASSLRLAGRTGELFFGEGSRLTVL.

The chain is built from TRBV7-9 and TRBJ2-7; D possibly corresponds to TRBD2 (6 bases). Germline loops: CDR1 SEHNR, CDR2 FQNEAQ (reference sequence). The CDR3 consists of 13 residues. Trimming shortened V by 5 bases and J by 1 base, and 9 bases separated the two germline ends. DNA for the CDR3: TGTGCCAGCAGCCCGGGACTGTCCTACGAGCAGTACTTC. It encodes CASSPGLSYEQYF.

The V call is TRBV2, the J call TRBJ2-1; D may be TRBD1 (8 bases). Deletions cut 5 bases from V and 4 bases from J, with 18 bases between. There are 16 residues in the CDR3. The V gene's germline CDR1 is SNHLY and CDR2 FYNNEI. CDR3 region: CASSTGGGRPYNEQFF. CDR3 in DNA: TGTGCCAGCAGTACAGGGGGGGGTAGACCGTACAATGAGCAGTTCTTC.

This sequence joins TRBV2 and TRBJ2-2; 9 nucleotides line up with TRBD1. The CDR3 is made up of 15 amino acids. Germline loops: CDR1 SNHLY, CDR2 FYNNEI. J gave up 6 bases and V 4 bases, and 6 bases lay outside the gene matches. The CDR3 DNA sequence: TGTGCCAGCAGTGTGGACAGGGGAAGTTCCGGGGAGCTGTTTTTT. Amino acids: CASSVDRGSSGELFF.

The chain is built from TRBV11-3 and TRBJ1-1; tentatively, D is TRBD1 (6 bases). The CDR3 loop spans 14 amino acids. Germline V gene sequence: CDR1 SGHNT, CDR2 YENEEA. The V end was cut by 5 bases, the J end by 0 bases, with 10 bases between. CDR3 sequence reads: CASSGGGVNTEAFF. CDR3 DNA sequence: TGTGCCAGCAGCGGGGGGGGCGTGAACACTGAAGCTTTCTTT.

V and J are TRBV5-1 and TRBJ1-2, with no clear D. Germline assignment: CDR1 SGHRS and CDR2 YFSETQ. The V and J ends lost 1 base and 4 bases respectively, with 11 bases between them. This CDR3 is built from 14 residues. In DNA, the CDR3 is TGCGCCAGCAGCTTGAATTTGGCTTCCTATGGCTACACCTTC. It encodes CASSLNLASYGYTF.

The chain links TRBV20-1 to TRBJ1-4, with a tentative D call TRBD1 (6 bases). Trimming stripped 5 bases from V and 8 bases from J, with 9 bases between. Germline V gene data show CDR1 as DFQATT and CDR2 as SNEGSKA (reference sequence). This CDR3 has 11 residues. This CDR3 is CSAGGGEKLFF. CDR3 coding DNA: TGCAGTGCTGGGGGCGGGGAAAAACTGTTTTTT.

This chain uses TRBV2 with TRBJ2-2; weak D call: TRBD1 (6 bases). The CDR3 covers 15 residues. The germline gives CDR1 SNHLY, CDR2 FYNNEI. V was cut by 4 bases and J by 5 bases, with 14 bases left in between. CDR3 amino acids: CASSGPGAGTGELFF. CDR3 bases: TGTGCCAGCAGTGGGCCAGGGGCAGGAACCGGGGAGCTGTTTTTT.

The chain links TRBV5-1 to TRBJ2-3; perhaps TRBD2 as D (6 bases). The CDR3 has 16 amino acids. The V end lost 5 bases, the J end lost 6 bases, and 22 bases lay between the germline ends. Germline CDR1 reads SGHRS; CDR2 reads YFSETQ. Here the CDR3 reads CASRSLSDSGRDTQYF. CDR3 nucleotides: TGCGCCAGCAGATCGCTTTCAGACAGCGGGCGGGATACGCAGTATTTT.

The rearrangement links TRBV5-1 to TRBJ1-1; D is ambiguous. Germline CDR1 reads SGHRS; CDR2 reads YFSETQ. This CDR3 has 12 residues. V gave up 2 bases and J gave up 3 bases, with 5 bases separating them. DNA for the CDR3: TGCGCCAGCAGCTTCACAGACACTGAAGCTTTCTTT. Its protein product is CASSFTDTEAFF.

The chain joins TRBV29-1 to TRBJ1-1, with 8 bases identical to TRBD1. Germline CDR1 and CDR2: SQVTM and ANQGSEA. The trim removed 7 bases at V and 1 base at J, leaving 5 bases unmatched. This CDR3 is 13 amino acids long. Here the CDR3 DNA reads TGCAGCGCCCAGGGACAGGCGAACACTGAAGCTTTCTTT. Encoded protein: CSAQGQANTEAFF.